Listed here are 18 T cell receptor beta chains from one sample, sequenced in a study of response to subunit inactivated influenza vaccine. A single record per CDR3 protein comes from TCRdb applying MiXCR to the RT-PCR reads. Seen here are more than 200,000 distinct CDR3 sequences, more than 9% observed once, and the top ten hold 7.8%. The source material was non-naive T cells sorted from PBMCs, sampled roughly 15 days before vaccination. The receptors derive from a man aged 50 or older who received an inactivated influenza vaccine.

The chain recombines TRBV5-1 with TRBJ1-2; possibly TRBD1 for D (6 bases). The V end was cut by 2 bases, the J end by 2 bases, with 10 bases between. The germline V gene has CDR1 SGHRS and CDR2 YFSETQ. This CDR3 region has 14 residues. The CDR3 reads CASSFDRPNYGYTF. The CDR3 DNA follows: TGCGCCAGCAGCTTTGACAGGCCCAACTATGGCTACACCTTC.

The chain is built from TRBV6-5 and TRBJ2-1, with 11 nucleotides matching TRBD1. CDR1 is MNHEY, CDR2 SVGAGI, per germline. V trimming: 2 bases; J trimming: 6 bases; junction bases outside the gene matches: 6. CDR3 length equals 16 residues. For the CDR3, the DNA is TGTGCCAGCAGTTACAGGACAGGGGGCGGGGGCAATGAGCAGTTCTTC. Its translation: CASSYRTGGGGNEQFF.

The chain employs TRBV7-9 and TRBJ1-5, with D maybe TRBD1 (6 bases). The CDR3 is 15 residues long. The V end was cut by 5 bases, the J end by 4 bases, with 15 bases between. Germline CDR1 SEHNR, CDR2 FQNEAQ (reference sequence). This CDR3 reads CASSRGETGNQPQHF. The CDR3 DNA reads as TGTGCCAGCAGCCGGGGAGAGACAGGAAATCAGCCCCAGCATTTT.

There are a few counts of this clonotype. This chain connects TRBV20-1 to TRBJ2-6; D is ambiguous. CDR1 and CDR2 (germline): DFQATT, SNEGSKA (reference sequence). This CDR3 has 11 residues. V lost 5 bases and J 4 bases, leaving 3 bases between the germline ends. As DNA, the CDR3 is TGCAGTGCTCACGGGGCCAACGTCCTGACTTTC. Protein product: CSAHGANVLTF.

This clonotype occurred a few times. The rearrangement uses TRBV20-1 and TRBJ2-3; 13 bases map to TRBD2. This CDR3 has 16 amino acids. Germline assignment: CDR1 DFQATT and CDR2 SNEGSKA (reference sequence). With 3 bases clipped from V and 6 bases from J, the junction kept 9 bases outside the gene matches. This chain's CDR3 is CSASPSGGLAGDTQYF. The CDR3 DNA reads TGCAGTGCTAGCCCCTCAGGGGGACTAGCGGGGGATACGCAGTATTTT.

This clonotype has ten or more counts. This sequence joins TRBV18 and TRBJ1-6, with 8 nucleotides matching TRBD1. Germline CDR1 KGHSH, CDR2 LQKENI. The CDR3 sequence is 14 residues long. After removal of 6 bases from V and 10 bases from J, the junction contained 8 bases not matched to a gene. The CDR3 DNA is TGTGCCAGCTCTACCGACAGGGGCGGATCACCCCTCCACTTT. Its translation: CASSTDRGGSPLHF. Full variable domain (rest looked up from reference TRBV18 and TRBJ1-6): NAGVMQNPRHLVRRRGQEARLRCSPMKGHSHVYWYRQLPEEGLKFMVYLQKENIIDESGMPKERFSAEFPKEGPSILRIQQVVRGDSAAYFCASSTDRGGSPLHFGNGTRLTVT.

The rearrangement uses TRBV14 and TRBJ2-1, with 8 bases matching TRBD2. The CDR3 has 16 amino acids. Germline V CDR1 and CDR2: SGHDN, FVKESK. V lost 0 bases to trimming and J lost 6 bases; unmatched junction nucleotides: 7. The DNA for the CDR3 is TGTGCCAGCAGCCAAGATTACGGGAGGGCCCTCAATGAGCAGTTCTTC. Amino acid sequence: CASSQDYGRALNEQFF. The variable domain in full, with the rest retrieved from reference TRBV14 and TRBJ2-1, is EAGVTQFPSHSVIEKGQTVTLRCDPISGHDNLYWYRRVMGKEIKFLLHFVKESKQDESGMPNNRFLAERTGGTYSTLKVQPAELEDSGVYFCASSQDYGRALNEQFFGPGTRLTVL.

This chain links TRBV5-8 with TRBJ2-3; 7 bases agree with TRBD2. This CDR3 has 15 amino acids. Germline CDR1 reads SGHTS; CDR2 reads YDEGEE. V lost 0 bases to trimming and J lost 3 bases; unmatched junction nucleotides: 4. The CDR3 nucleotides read TGTGCCAGCAGCTTGGTAACTAGCGCGACAGATACGCAGTATTTT. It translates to CASSLVTSATDTQYF.

The CDR3, as DNA: TGTGCCAGCAGTTCGGACAGGGGGCTCATCTACAATGAGCAGTTCTTC. Its protein product is CASSSDRGLIYNEQFF. The V gene is TRBV27, the J gene TRBJ2-1; 11 bases fit TRBD1. Germline CDR1 is MNHEY and CDR2 is SMNVEV (reference sequence). The V segment lost 4 bases and the J segment 3 bases; nucleotides outside the gene matches: 5. CDR3 size: 16 residues.

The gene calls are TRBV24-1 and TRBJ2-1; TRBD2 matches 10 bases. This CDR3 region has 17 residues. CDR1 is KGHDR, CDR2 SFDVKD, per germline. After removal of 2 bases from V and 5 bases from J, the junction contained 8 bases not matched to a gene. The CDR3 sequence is CATSDYIQLAGNNEQFF. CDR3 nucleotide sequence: TGTGCCACCAGTGATTACATACAACTAGCGGGGAACAATGAGCAGTTCTTC.

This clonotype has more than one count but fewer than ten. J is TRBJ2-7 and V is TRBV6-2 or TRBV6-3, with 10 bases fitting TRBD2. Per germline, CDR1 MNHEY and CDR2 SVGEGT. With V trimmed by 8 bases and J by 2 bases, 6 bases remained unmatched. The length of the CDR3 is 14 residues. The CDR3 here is CASCLAGGPYEQYF. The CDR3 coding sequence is TGTGCCAGCTGCTTAGCGGGGGGCCCCTACGAGCAGTACTTC.

The CDR3 loop reads CASSVDPGQAAYEQYF. CDR3 sequence (DNA): TGTGCCAGCAGCGTAGACCCGGGACAGGCTGCCTACGAGCAGTACTTC. V usage is TRBV9 and J usage is TRBJ2-7; 8 positions agree with TRBD1. J was trimmed by 2 bases and V by 0 bases; bases with no gene match: 7. Germline-derived CDR1 and CDR2 are SGDLS and YYNGEE. CDR3 size: 16 residues.

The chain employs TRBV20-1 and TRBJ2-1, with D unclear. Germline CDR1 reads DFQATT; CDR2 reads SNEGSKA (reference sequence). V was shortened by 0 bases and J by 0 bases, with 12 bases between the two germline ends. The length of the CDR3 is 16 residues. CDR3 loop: CSARDLGWSSYNEQFF. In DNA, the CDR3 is TGCAGTGCTAGAGATCTTGGCTGGAGCTCCTACAATGAGCAGTTCTTC.

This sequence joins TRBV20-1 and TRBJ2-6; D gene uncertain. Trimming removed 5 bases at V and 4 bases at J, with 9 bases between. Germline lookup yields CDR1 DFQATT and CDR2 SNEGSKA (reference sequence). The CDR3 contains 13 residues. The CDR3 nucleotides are TGCAGTGCTCGAATGCCCGGGGCCAACGTCCTGACTTTC. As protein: CSARMPGANVLTF.

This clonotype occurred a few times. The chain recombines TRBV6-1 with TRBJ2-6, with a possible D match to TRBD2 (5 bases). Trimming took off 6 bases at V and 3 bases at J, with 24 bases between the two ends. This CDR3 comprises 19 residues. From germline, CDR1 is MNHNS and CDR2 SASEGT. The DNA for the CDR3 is TGTGCCAGCAGATCCGGTACGGGGTCCCAGCTTTTTGGGGCCAACGTCCTGACTTTC. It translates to CASRSGTGSQLFGANVLTF.

For the CDR3, the DNA is TGTGCCAGCAGCTCACGGACTAGCGGGGGCCCGTACAATGAGCAGTTCTTC. Protein product: CASSSRTSGGPYNEQFF. V and J are TRBV7-8 and TRBJ2-1; 13 bases line up with TRBD2. Germline trimming cut 4 bases from V and 4 bases from J; bases unmatched to any gene: 7. The CDR3 spans 17 residues. Germline lookup yields CDR1 SGHVS and CDR2 FQNEAQ.

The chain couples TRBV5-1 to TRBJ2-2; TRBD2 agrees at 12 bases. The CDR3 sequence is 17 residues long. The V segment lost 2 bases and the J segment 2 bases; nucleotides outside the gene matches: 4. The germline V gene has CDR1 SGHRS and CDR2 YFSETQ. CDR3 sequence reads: CASSFGLAGFNTGELFF. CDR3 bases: TGCGCCAGCAGCTTCGGACTAGCGGGGTTTAACACCGGGGAGCTGTTTTTT. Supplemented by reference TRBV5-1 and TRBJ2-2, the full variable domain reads KAGVTQTPRYLIKTRGQQVTLSCSPISGHRSVSWYQQTPGQGLQFLFEYFSETQRNKGNFPGRFSGRQFSNSRSEMNVSTLELGDSALYLCASSFGLAGFNTGELFFGEGSRLTVL.

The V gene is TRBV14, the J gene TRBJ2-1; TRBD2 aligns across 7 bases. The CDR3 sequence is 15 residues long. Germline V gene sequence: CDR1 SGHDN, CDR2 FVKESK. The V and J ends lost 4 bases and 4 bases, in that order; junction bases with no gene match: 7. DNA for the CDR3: TGTGCCAGCAGCCTTCAGCGGGGCCCATACAATGAGCAGTTCTTC. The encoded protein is CASSLQRGPYNEQFF. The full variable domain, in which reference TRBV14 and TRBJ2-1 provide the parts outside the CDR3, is EAGVTQFPSHSVIEKGQTVTLRCDPISGHDNLYWYRRVMGKEIKFLLHFVKESKQDESGMPNNRFLAERTGGTYSTLKVQPAELEDSGVYFCASSLQRGPYNEQFFGPGTRLTVL.